A single sample gave rise to the 3 T cell receptor beta chains below, sequenced in a study of T cell repertoires in cytomegalovirus infection. Their cognate antigens are unknown. MiXCR, applied by TCRdb to the reads, yields one record per CDR3 protein. Among 300,000 to 400,000 distinct CDR3 sequences listed, around 25% were seen once. Source: cultured PBMCs, taken from culture after CMV antigen stimulation. These TCRs come from a human donor in good health (CMV status not recorded). Some clones in this sample may be carry-over from other donors' samples.

The chain is built from TRBV12-3 or TRBV12-4 and TRBJ2-3; 12 bases line up with TRBD2. The CDR3 has 18 amino acids. V was clipped by 5 bases and J by 3 bases; unmatched bases: 12. The CDR3 nucleotides are TGTGCCAGCAGTCCGCGGGGTCTAGCGGGAGGGCCTACAGATACGCAGTATTTT. It encodes CASSPRGLAGGPTDTQYF.

This clonotype appeared many times. The rearrangement joins TRBV7-7 to TRBJ2-3; 8 nucleotides align to TRBD2. The length of the CDR3 is 13 residues. Germline values: CDR1 SSHAT, CDR2 FNYEAQ (reference sequence). Germline trimming cut 8 bases from V and 3 bases from J; bases unmatched to any gene: 4. The CDR3 DNA is TGTGCCAGCGGGGCTAGCGGGACAGATACGCAGTATTTT. This gives the protein CASGASGTDTQYF.

The gene calls are TRBV23-1 and TRBJ1-5, with D tentatively TRBD1 (5 bases). TRBV23-1 is given ORF status, its function remaining uncertain. The CDR3 is 16 residues long. Trimming removed 1 base from V and 5 bases from J, with 15 bases in between. The DNA of the CDR3 is TGCGCCAGCAGTCAATGTGGGGGGTTAGGCGATCAGCCCCAGCATTTT. Translating it yields CASSQCGGLGDQPQHF.